This entry lists 17 T cell receptor beta chains sequenced from one sample in a study of T-cell reconstitution after alpha-beta-depleted transplantation in children (dated by TCRdb to the mid-2010s). What this sample's treatment or condition label stands for: allogeneic hematopoietic cell transplantation with graft depleted of TCRalphabeta T cells and CD19 B cells. Library prep was done by PCR. Instrument used: Illumina HiSeq 2500. To normalize quantification of the TCRbeta repertoire, the TCR libraries were built with molecular barcoding that relied on unique molecular identifiers. The public reads were reprocessed in TCRdb via fastp at Q25 and MiXCR, keeping in-frame beta chains. Rows are combined by CDR3 protein, so each entry shows the most common genes and DNA. A total of over 400,000 distinct CDR3 sequences appear in this sample, 43% of them only once. Of the sample, 27% is held by the ten largest clones.

Sample: PBMCs, taken before TCRalphabeta/CD19-depleted stem cell transplant. The source is a girl aged 2-10 years with aplastic anemia, due to receive a stem cell transplant.

The chain employs TRBV24-1 and TRBJ2-1; 7 bases are a match to TRBD1. V was pared by 4 bases and J by 8 bases, with 10 bases of the junction left unmatched. The CDR3 has 15 residues. Looked up from germline, CDR1 is KGHDR and CDR2 is SFDVKD. DNA of the CDR3: TGTGCCACCAGTGAATCGACAGGGAGAGACGATGAGCAGTTCTTC. Translation gives CATSESTGRDDEQFF.

This clonotype was found many times. This chain uses TRBV20-1 with TRBJ2-3; possibly TRBD2 for D (7 bases). This CDR3 has 15 residues. Germline loops: CDR1 DFQATT, CDR2 SNEGSKA (reference sequence). Trimming removed 7 bases at V and 2 bases at J, with 19 bases between. The CDR3 is CSVSGAGEVTDTQYF. The DNA of the CDR3 is TGCAGTGTCTCGGGGGCGGGAGAGGTCACAGATACGCAGTATTTT.

The genes are TRBV12-3 or TRBV12-4 and TRBJ2-7, with D uncertain. V was clipped by 0 bases and J by 0 bases, with 12 bases between them. The CDR3 is 16 amino acids. For the CDR3, the DNA is TGTGCCAGCAGTTTAGCGTACATTCAACTCTCCTACGAGCAGTACTTC. Translating it yields CASSLAYIQLSYEQYF.

The chain links TRBV7-7 to TRBJ2-7; TRBD1 matches 9 bases. Germline CDR1 and CDR2: SSHAT and FNYEAQ (reference sequence). The CDR3 spans 15 residues. The V gene end was trimmed by 6 bases and the J gene end by 3 bases; junction bases not matched to a gene: 9. CDR3 bases: TGTGCCAGCAGTTCCGGGACAGGGTATCACTACGAGCAGTACTTC. Translating it yields CASSSGTGYHYEQYF.

The rearrangement joins TRBV7-2 to TRBJ2-7; D gene ambiguous. This CDR3 contains 13 residues. Trimming took 2 bases from V and 3 from J, leaving 8 bases between them. In germline, CDR1 is SGHTA, CDR2 FQGNSA. The CDR3 DNA reads as TGTGCCAGCAGCTTATCCCCGATCTACGAGCAGTACTTC. This translates into CASSLSPIYEQYF.

Only a few counts were recorded for this clonotype. This chain connects TRBV4-1 to TRBJ2-7, with 8 bases matching TRBD2. The germline gives CDR1 MGHRA, CDR2 YSYEKL. Trimming removed 3 bases from V and 0 bases from J; junction bases left unmatched: 7. This CDR3 comprises 16 residues. CDR3 nucleotide sequence: TGCGCCAGCAGCCAGTTTAGCGGGGCCCCCTCCTACGAGCAGTACTTC. The encoded protein is CASSQFSGAPSYEQYF.

The chain couples TRBV28 to TRBJ1-2; D unclear. The V and J ends lost 3 bases and 8 bases respectively, with 16 bases between them. Per germline, CDR1 MDHEN and CDR2 SYDVKM. The CDR3 extends over 14 amino acids. This CDR3 is CASSFLQSPRGYTF. The CDR3 DNA follows: TGTGCCAGCAGTTTCCTACAGTCCCCGAGGGGCTACACCTTC.

V usage is TRBV20-1 and J usage is TRBJ2-5; 11 bases are a match to TRBD2. The CDR3 sequence is 14 residues long. CDR1 and CDR2 (germline): DFQATT, SNEGSKA (reference sequence). The V segment lost 4 bases and the J segment 6 bases; nucleotides outside the gene matches: 7. The CDR3 DNA sequence: TGCAGTGCTACTACTAGCGGGAGTGGGAAGACCCAGTACTTC. It yields the protein CSATTSGSGKTQYF.

This sequence joins TRBV4-1 and TRBJ2-3, with D perhaps given as TRBD1 or TRBD2 (5 bases each). Germline V gene data show CDR1 as MGHRA and CDR2 as YSYEKL. The CDR3 spans 16 residues. V was shortened by 4 bases and J by 4 bases, with 18 bases between the two germline ends. CDR3 amino acids: CASSPGPGRLPDTQYF. The CDR3 region has the DNA TGCGCCAGCAGCCCTGGGCCGGGGCGACTCCCAGATACGCAGTATTTT.

This clonotype was picked up many times. Here the CDR3 DNA reads TGTGCCATCAGTGAGTTCGGGGGCTCCTACAATGAGCAGTTCTTC. Its protein product is CAISEFGGSYNEQFF. The V and J genes are TRBV10-3 and TRBJ2-1, with D possibly matching TRBD2 (6 bases). From germline, CDR1 is ENHRY and CDR2 SYGVKD. The V end lost 1 base, the J end lost 0 bases, and 7 bases lay between the germline ends. The CDR3 covers 15 residues.

This rearrangement joins TRBV20-1 to TRBJ2-7, with 7 bases that match TRBD1. With V trimmed by 5 bases and J by 3 bases, 7 bases remained unmatched. The germline V gene has CDR1 DFQATT and CDR2 SNEGSKA (reference sequence). This CDR3 region has 13 residues. The CDR3 loop is CSAEGQTNYEQYF. DNA for the CDR3: TGCAGTGCTGAGGGACAGACAAACTACGAGCAGTACTTC.

The chain has TRBV6-2 or TRBV6-3 and TRBJ2-2; D may be TRBD1 (5 bases). V was cut by 2 bases and J by 4 bases, with 8 bases left in between. The CDR3 has 14 amino acids. The germline V gene encodes CDR1 MNHEY and CDR2 SVGEGT. The CDR3 spells CASSYARATGELFF. Here the CDR3 DNA reads TGTGCCAGCAGTTACGCCAGGGCCACCGGGGAGCTGTTTTTT.

This clonotype came up many times. One end of the junction does not line up with germline, which may come from a read error. The gene calls are TRBV2 and TRBJ2-7; possibly TRBD1 for D (5 bases). The CDR3 is 13 residues long. Germline values: CDR1 SNHLY, CDR2 FYNNEI. The CDR3 nucleotides read TGTGCCAGCAGTGAAGATAGTGTTGGACACCAGGACTTC. It encodes CASSEDSVGHQDF. The full variable domain, with the rest looked up from reference TRBV2 and TRBJ2-7, is EPEVTQTPSHQVTQMGQEVILRCVPISNHLYFYWYRQILGQKVEFLVSFYNNEISEKSEIFDDQFSVERPDGSNFTLKIRSTKLEDSAMYFCASSEDSVGHQDFGPGTRLTVT.

The J gene is TRBJ2-1, the V gene TRBV20-1; 9 nucleotides align to TRBD2. The length of the CDR3 is 12 residues. CDR1 is DFQATT and CDR2 is SNEGSKA in the germline V gene (reference sequence). With 6 bases clipped from V and 10 bases from J, the junction kept 7 bases outside the gene matches. This CDR3 reads CSANLAGHEQFF. CDR3 bases: TGCAGTGCCAATCTAGCGGGACACGAGCAGTTCTTC.

This clonotype occurred a few times. The genes are TRBV7-6 and TRBJ2-2; TRBD1 aligns across 9 bases. CDR1 is SGHVS and CDR2 is FNYEAQ in the germline V gene. This CDR3 is 17 amino acids long. V lost 7 bases, J lost 3 bases, and 12 bases stayed unmatched. CDR3 protein: CASNPRAGTGHTGELFF. The DNA of the CDR3 is TGTGCCAGCAACCCCCGGGCTGGGACAGGGCACACCGGGGAGCTGTTTTTT.

This clonotype was counted at least ten times. J is TRBJ1-2 and V is TRBV7-6; D is unclear. The CDR3 covers 13 residues. Germline-derived CDR1 and CDR2 are SGHVS and FNYEAQ. V gave up 2 bases and J gave up 2 bases, with 6 bases separating them. In DNA form, the CDR3 reads TGTGCCAGCAGCTTACCGGGGAACTATGGCTACACCTTC. It specifies CASSLPGNYGYTF.

The chain employs TRBV29-1 and TRBJ2-2; 8 bases are shared with TRBD2. Per the germline V gene, CDR1 is SQVTM and CDR2 is ANQGSEA. This CDR3 region has 15 residues. Trimming took 7 bases from V and 0 from J; bases not matched to a gene: 7. The CDR3 here is CSARVSGTNTGELFF. In DNA form, the CDR3 reads TGCAGCGCGAGGGTTAGCGGGACGAACACCGGGGAGCTGTTTTTT.